The 23 T cell receptor beta chains reported below all come from one sample, sequenced in a study of blood T cells in healthy people across ages. Using a J-beta primer mix together with a sample-barcoded 5' primer, a second PCR was run for roughly 6 to 11 cycles. A single record per CDR3 protein comes from TCRdb applying MiXCR to the 5' RACE reads. The table records under 1,000,000 distinct CDR3 sequences, approximately 35% of them present only once. The sequencing input was blood. These receptors were obtained from a man aged 18-30 years in good health.

This clonotype was seen ten or more times. The CDR3 nucleotides read TGTGCCAGCAAGGGCGTATACAATGAGCAGTTCTTC. The encoded protein is CASKGVYNEQFF. The chain carries TRBV27 and TRBJ2-1; D call uncertain. Per germline, CDR1 MNHEY and CDR2 SMNVEV (reference sequence). This CDR3 is built from 12 residues. Trimming left V 7 bases short and J 4 bases short, with 8 bases between.

The chain carries TRBV6-2 or TRBV6-3 and TRBJ2-2; D tentatively fits TRBD1 or TRBD2 (5 bases each). V lost 8 bases and J 6 bases, leaving 19 bases between the germline ends. Germline V gene lookup returns CDR1 MNHEY and CDR2 SVGEGT. This CDR3 is built from 15 residues. CDR3 nucleotide sequence: TGTGCCAGCCGCCGGGGCGACCTTTCTGCCGGGGAGCTGTTTTTT. This translates into CASRRGDLSAGELFF.

On this clonotype: With a much larger clone just one base away, this may be a read error. V is TRBV12-3 or TRBV12-4 and J is TRBJ2-1; possible D gene TRBD2, 6 bases. This CDR3 region has 12 residues. V was shortened by 6 bases and J by 9 bases, with 12 bases between the two germline ends. The CDR3 here is CASRLLGGEQFF. The CDR3 DNA reads as TGTGCCAGCAGGTTATTGGGAGGTGAGCAGTTCTTC.

The chain carries TRBV6-1 and TRBJ2-1; TRBD1 matches 10 bases. Trimming at V came to 10 bases and at J to 8 bases, leaving 11 bases not matched to a gene. The CDR3 covers 14 residues. Germline assignment: CDR1 MNHNS and CDR2 SASEGT. The CDR3 sequence is CAIPLGTGAYEQFF. The DNA of the CDR3 is TGTGCCATACCCCTTGGGACAGGGGCCTATGAGCAGTTCTTC.

This sequence joins TRBV6-2 or TRBV6-3 and TRBJ2-7, with a tentative D call TRBD2 (6 bases). This CDR3 is 14 amino acids long. V dropped 2 bases and J dropped 2 bases, with 10 bases sitting between them. Germline lookup yields CDR1 MNHEY and CDR2 SVGEGT. The CDR3 loop reads CASSYGGNPYEQYF. The CDR3 DNA reads TGTGCCAGCAGTTACGGGGGGAATCCCTACGAGCAGTACTTC.

This clonotype turned up a few times. The gene calls are TRBV20-1 and TRBJ1-2; 8 nucleotides agree with TRBD1. There are 15 residues in the CDR3. V gave up 1 base and J gave up 2 bases; unmatched junction bases: 6. Germline V gene data show CDR1 as DFQATT and CDR2 as SNEGSKA (reference sequence). This chain's CDR3 is CSARGEGQGNYGYTF. The CDR3 nucleotides are TGCAGTGCTAGAGGAGAAGGACAGGGCAACTATGGCTACACCTTC.

The CDR3 DNA sequence: TGCGCCAGCAGCCAATCCTTCCGGGGGGCATCCCAAGAGACCCAGTACTTC. The encoded protein is CASSQSFRGASQETQYF. The chain has TRBV4-3 and TRBJ2-5; tentatively, D is TRBD2 (7 bases). V shed 2 bases and J shed 1 base, with 17 bases lying between them. The V gene's germline CDR1 is LGHNA and CDR2 YSLEER. This CDR3 spans 17 amino acids.

This clonotype was seen a few times. The gene calls are TRBV12-3 or TRBV12-4 and TRBJ2-7; D possibly corresponds to TRBD2 (5 bases). This CDR3 comprises 13 residues. The germline V and J ends were trimmed by 2 bases and 6 bases, with 11 bases remaining between them. CDR3 nucleotide sequence: TGTGCCAGCAGTTTAAGTCGGGGAGCCGAGCAGTACTTC. Protein product: CASSLSRGAEQYF.

Note on this clonotype: This may be a read error: a much more frequent sequence differs by one nucleotide. The chain carries TRBV4-2 and TRBJ2-1; perhaps TRBD1 as D (8 bases). CDR3 length: 19 residues. The germline gives CDR1 LGHNA, CDR2 YNFKEQ. The CDR3 here is CASSQVATQGGTGRNVQFF. The CDR3 DNA sequence: TGTGCCAGCAGCCAAGTTGCGACCCAGGGGGGGACAGGAAGGAATGTGCAGTTCTTC.

This chain joins TRBV24-1 and TRBJ2-3; 8 positions match TRBD2. Germline CDR1 and CDR2: KGHDR and SFDVKD. With 3 bases clipped from V and 8 bases from J, the junction kept 9 bases outside the gene matches. CDR3 length: 15 residues. The CDR3 bases are TGTGCCACCAGTGATGCCGCTTCCGGGACTAGTACGCAGTATTTT. This codes for CATSDAASGTSTQYF.

In this sample, this clonotype turned up a few times. This sequence joins TRBV29-1 and TRBJ1-1; D ambiguous. With 7 bases removed from V and 11 bases from J, the gap between germline ends came to 14 bases. Per the germline V gene, CDR1 is SQVTM and CDR2 is ANQGSEA. This CDR3 has 10 amino acids. For the CDR3, the DNA is TGCAGCGGGACTTCCCGCGAGGCTTTCTTT. It yields the protein CSGTSREAFF.

The gene calls are TRBV7-8 and TRBJ2-3; D perhaps matches TRBD1 (6 bases). This CDR3 region has 15 residues. V lost 6 bases, J lost 2 bases, and 15 bases lay in between. Germline V CDR1 and CDR2: SGHVS, FQNEAQ. The CDR3 loop is CASRPSQGITDTQYF. The CDR3 DNA reads TGTGCCAGCAGGCCCTCCCAGGGGATCACAGATACGCAGTATTTT.

This clonotype occurred many times. Just one base apart from a much larger clone, this may be a read error. The chain links TRBV6-5 to TRBJ1-6; unclear D gene. The length of the CDR3 is 16 residues. From germline, CDR1 is MNHEY and CDR2 SVGAGI. CDR3 DNA: TGTGCCAGCAGTTACGGTATGGAGTTCGGGAATTCACCCCCCCACTTT. Translated, it gives CASSYGMEFGNSPPHF.

CDR3 DNA: TGTGCCAGCAGGATGAGGACAGTTTCCTCTGGGGCCAACGTCCTGACTTTC. Residues: CASRMRTVSSGANVLTF. The genes are TRBV6-1 and TRBJ2-6, with D maybe TRBD1 (6 bases). Germline V gene lookup returns CDR1 MNHNS and CDR2 SASEGT. The CDR3 is made up of 17 amino acids. The V and J ends lost 6 bases and 0 bases respectively, with 15 bases between them.

This clonotype came up a few times. The CDR3 sequence: CASSEEGNIQYF. The CDR3, as DNA: TGTGCCAGCAGTGAAGAGGGTAACATTCAGTACTTC. This chain connects TRBV2 to TRBJ2-4, with D unclear. The CDR3 has 12 amino acids. Germline loops: CDR1 SNHLY, CDR2 FYNNEI. The V and J ends lost 1 base and 7 bases respectively, with 5 bases between them.

This clonotype was found a few times. The V gene is TRBV7-8, the J gene TRBJ2-5; 9 bases fit TRBD2. There are 14 residues in the CDR3. Germline trimming cut 5 bases from V and 5 bases from J; bases unmatched to any gene: 6. Germline assignment: CDR1 SGHVS and CDR2 FQNEAQ. CDR3 bases: TGTGCCAGCAGCCTAGGGACTAGCTTCGAGACCCAGTACTTC. Its translation: CASSLGTSFETQYF.

The chain joins TRBV29-1 to TRBJ2-1, with 9 bases identical to TRBD1. Germline CDR1 reads SQVTM; CDR2 reads ANQGSEA. V lost 5 bases to trimming and J lost 7 bases; unmatched junction nucleotides: 15. CDR3 length: 16 residues. The CDR3 region has the DNA TGCAGCGTTTATGGGACAGGGAGCGACGGAGCAAATGAGCAGTTCTTC. This sequence encodes CSVYGTGSDGANEQFF.

This clonotype was observed a few times. One base away lies a much larger clone, so this may be a sequencing read error. This chain links TRBV6-5 with TRBJ1-5, with D unresolved. The CDR3 covers 18 residues. V lost 0 bases, J lost 2 bases, and 17 bases lay in between. In germline, CDR1 is MNHEY, CDR2 SVGAGI. Here the CDR3 reads CASSYSSSYLFGNQPQHF. The CDR3 DNA reads as TGTGCCAGCAGTTACTCGAGCAGTTACTTATTTGGCAATCAGCCCCAGCATTTT.

The chain joins TRBV4-3 to TRBJ1-1, with D possibly matching TRBD1 (6 bases). Trimming removed 4 bases at V and 5 bases at J, with 26 bases between. The germline CDR1 and CDR2 sequences are LGHNA and YSLEER. There are 18 residues in the CDR3. The CDR3 here is CASSPFLSGGELGTEAFF. The CDR3 DNA follows: TGCGCCAGCAGCCCCTTTCTATCGGGGGGCGAATTAGGGACTGAAGCTTTCTTT.

The chain is built from TRBV5-1 and TRBJ1-2; D might be TRBD1 (5 bases). Trimming removed 3 bases at V and 6 bases at J, with 15 bases between. The CDR3 covers 14 residues. The germline V gene encodes CDR1 SGHRS and CDR2 YFSETQ. This chain's CDR3 is CASSSNDSPHGYTF. The CDR3 DNA reads as TGCGCCAGCAGCTCCAACGACAGCCCCCATGGCTACACCTTC.

Here the CDR3 reads CASSDGPSVWETQYF. The CDR3 DNA is TGTGCCAGCAGCGACGGCCCGAGCGTATGGGAGACCCAGTACTTC. The chain employs TRBV7-2 and TRBJ2-5, with no clear D. Trimming took off 5 bases at V and 5 bases at J, with 18 bases between the two ends. The germline CDR1 and CDR2 sequences are SGHTA and FQGNSA. The CDR3 is 15 amino acids.

The rearrangement links TRBV7-9 to TRBJ1-4; D remains unclear. The CDR3 spans 14 residues. Germline V gives CDR1 SEHNR, CDR2 FQNEAQ (reference sequence). V gave up 5 bases and J gave up 4 bases, with 11 bases separating them. The CDR3 spells CASSAPRGNEKLFF. The CDR3 region has the DNA TGTGCCAGCAGCGCGCCTCGGGGTAATGAAAAACTGTTTTTT.

This chain connects TRBV28 to TRBJ2-1, with D unresolved. The CDR3 is made up of 13 amino acids. Between the trimmed V and J ends, which lost 5 bases and 13 bases, there was a span of 18 bases. Germline loops: CDR1 MDHEN, CDR2 SYDVKM. The CDR3 loop reads CASSVGRLETQFF. For the CDR3, the DNA is TGTGCCAGCAGTGTAGGACGTCTGGAGACCCAGTTCTTC.